Many counts were recorded for the clone carrying this TCR beta chain. Its antigen is currently unknown. Germline loops: CDR1 SGHTA, CDR2 FQGTGA. V trimming: 5 bases; J trimming: 5 bases; junction bases outside the gene matches: 16. The length of the CDR3 is 18 residues. The record originates from a study of T cell repertoires in cytomegalovirus infection. The wider study: An indication of both CMV infection and matching HLA type came from public TCR beta signatures.

Study-wide findings and caveats: Within the response measured ex vivo, HLA-C-restricted CMV-specific TCR beta clonotypes were dominant. Cumulated frequencies of public TCR beta families served to identify carriers of CMV plus the relevant HLA.

Each CDR3 protein gets one entry after TCRdb re-called the reads with MiXCR. The sample holds around 450,000 distinct CDR3 sequences, approximately 10% seen once. Sequencing was carried out using PBMCs. V gene TRBV7-3 combines with J gene TRBJ2-3, with 10 bases that match TRBD2. The TCR comes from a human donor in good health (CMV status not recorded). Some clones in this sample may be carry-over from other donors' samples. CDR3 in DNA: TGTGCCAGCAGCGCATCCCTTCTAGCGGGGGCAGGAGGAGATACGCAGTATTTT. It translates to CASSASLLAGAGGDTQYF.